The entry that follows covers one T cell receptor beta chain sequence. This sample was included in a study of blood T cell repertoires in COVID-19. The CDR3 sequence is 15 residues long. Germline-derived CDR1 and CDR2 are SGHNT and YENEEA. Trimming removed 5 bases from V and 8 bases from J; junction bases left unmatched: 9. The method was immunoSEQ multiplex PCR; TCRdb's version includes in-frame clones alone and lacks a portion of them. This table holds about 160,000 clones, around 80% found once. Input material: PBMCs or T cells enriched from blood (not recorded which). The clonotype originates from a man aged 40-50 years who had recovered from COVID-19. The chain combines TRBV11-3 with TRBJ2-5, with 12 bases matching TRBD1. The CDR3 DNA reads TGTGCCAGCAGCCCAGGGACAGGGGGCGCGGGTACCCAGTACTTC. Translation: CASSPGTGGAGTQYF.